Shown below are 21 T cell receptor beta chains from a single sample sequenced in a study of cytomegalovirus exposure and HLA in healthy donors. With 60 Vbeta and 13 Jbeta primers, the PCR was carried out. Sequencing used immunoSEQ multiplex PCR; TCRdb keeps in-frame clones, though not all of them. The sample carries over 150,000 clones, 70% to 90% recorded once. Sequenced: PBMCs. The receptors shown here come from a male donor in good health and CMV-seronegative.

The J gene is TRBJ2-7, the V gene TRBV9, with D perhaps TRBD2 (6 bases). CDR3 length: 14 residues. CDR1 and CDR2 from the germline V gene are SGDLS and YYNGEE. V lost 3 bases and J lost 2, with 12 bases in between. Here the CDR3 reads CASSDSGDPYEQYF. CDR3 bases: TGTGCCAGCAGCGATAGCGGAGATCCCTACGAGCAGTACTTC.

The rearrangement uses TRBV19 and TRBJ2-3; TRBD2 matches at 9 bases. Losses at the gene ends were 5 bases for V and 6 bases for J; bases not matched to a gene: 12. This CDR3 is built from 16 residues. CDR1 is LNHDA and CDR2 is SQIVND in the germline V gene (reference sequence). CDR3 DNA: TGTGCCAGTAGTTTTACAGCGGGGGGCGGCCAGGATACGCAGTATTTT. Amino acids: CASSFTAGGGQDTQYF.

V gene TRBV7-3 combines with J gene TRBJ2-3, with 12 nucleotides matching TRBD2. CDR1 is SGHTA, CDR2 FQGTGA, per germline. The CDR3 is 16 amino acids. V was clipped by 5 bases and J by 4 bases; unmatched bases: 7. CDR3 DNA sequence: TGTGCCAGCAGCGCGACTAGCGGGAGACCCCCAGATACGCAGTATTTT. Translating gives CASSATSGRPPDTQYF.

The rearrangement joins TRBV28 to TRBJ2-1; 12 positions match TRBD2. Germline CDR1 and CDR2: MDHEN and SYDVKM. The trim removed 7 bases at V and 5 bases at J, leaving 3 bases unmatched. The CDR3 runs to 14 residues. CDR3 DNA: TGTGCCAGCATTGGACTAGCGGGAAACAATGAGCAGTTCTTC. It translates to CASIGLAGNNEQFF. The variable domain in full, with the rest retrieved from reference TRBV28 and TRBJ2-1, is DVKVTQSSRYLVKRTGEKVFLECVQDMDHENMFWYRQDPGLGLRLIYFSYDVKMKEKGDIPEGYSVSREKKERFSLILESASTNQTSMYLCASIGLAGNNEQFFGPGTRLTVL.

This clone was detected only once. The chain recombines TRBV6-5 with TRBJ1-6; D call uncertain. The V gene's germline CDR1 is MNHEY and CDR2 SVGAGI. The V and J ends lost 6 bases and 2 bases respectively, with 11 bases between them. This CDR3 has 15 residues. The CDR3 is CASSPSGAYNSPLHF. CDR3 DNA sequence: TGTGCCAGCAGCCCGAGCGGGGCCTATAATTCACCCCTCCACTTT.

This chain joins TRBV7-9 and TRBJ2-2, with a possible D match to TRBD1 (6 bases). Per germline, CDR1 SEHNR and CDR2 FQNEAQ (reference sequence). The CDR3 is made up of 17 amino acids. Trimming removed 5 bases from V and 3 bases from J, with 19 bases in between. This CDR3 is CASSRWLDRTHTGELFF. The CDR3 coding sequence is TGTGCCAGCAGCAGATGGTTAGACAGGACTCACACCGGGGAGCTGTTTTTT.

CDR3 in amino acids: CASSVGRETQYF. The CDR3 DNA follows: TGTGCCAGCAGCGTAGGTAGAGAGACCCAGTACTTC. The chain has TRBV9 and TRBJ2-5; D is undetermined. CDR3 length: 12 residues. The ends were cut back, 0 bases at V and 4 bases at J, with 4 bases in the middle. Germline assignment: CDR1 SGDLS and CDR2 YYNGEE.

V and J are TRBV28 and TRBJ1-3; weak D call: TRBD1 (5 bases). CDR3 size: 15 residues. With 7 bases removed from V and 0 bases from J, the gap between germline ends came to 13 bases. The germline V gene has CDR1 MDHEN and CDR2 SYDVKM. CDR3 nucleotides: TGTGCCAGCACCCAATCGGGACTCTCTGGAAACACCATATATTTT. Translated, it gives CASTQSGLSGNTIYF.

This clone was recorded a few times. CDR3 residues: CASLGSRLPNEKLFF. In nucleotides, the CDR3 is TGTGCCAGCCTAGGTTCCCGGCTCCCTAATGAAAAACTGTTTTTT. J is TRBJ1-4 and V is TRBV27; D gene ambiguous. Germline V gene data show CDR1 as MNHEY and CDR2 as SMNVEV (reference sequence). The CDR3 spans 15 residues. V lost 8 bases to trimming and J lost 3 bases, with 16 bases between them.

This rearrangement joins TRBV7-6 to TRBJ2-7, with D unresolved. This CDR3 has 14 residues. V was pared by 5 bases and J by 2 bases, with 13 bases between. CDR1 and CDR2 (germline): SGHVS, FNYEAQ. The CDR3 sequence: CASSGTDTAYEQYF. The CDR3, as DNA: TGTGCCAGCAGCGGTACAGATACCGCCTACGAGCAGTACTTC.

In the case of this clone: Distinct nucleotide sequences in the sample also encode this CDR3. The CDR3 nucleotides are TGTGCCAGCAGCGTAGGCGGCAGCTCCTACGAGCAGTACTTC. This sequence encodes CASSVGGSSYEQYF. The V gene is TRBV9, the J gene TRBJ2-7; D is unclear. Germline V CDR1 and CDR2: SGDLS, YYNGEE. The CDR3 loop spans 14 amino acids. The V gene lost 0 bases and the J gene lost 0 bases, with 7 bases spanning the gap.

The rearrangement uses TRBV7-2 and TRBJ2-3; D perhaps matches TRBD2 (5 bases). The CDR3 has 14 amino acids. The V end was cut by 5 bases, the J end by 1 base, with 10 bases between. Germline V lookup: CDR1 SGHTA, CDR2 FQGNSA. CDR3 in amino acids: CASSPPGGTDTQYF. DNA of the CDR3: TGTGCCAGCAGCCCTCCCGGGGGCACAGATACGCAGTATTTT.

The DNA for the CDR3 is TGCGCCAGCAGCCCCAATGCTGAGACTGATGAGCAGTTCTTC. Its translation: CASSPNAETDEQFF. The chain recombines TRBV5-1 with TRBJ2-1; D unclear. The germline V and J ends were trimmed by 4 bases and 8 bases, with 16 bases remaining between them. Germline V CDR1 and CDR2: SGHRS, YFSETQ. CDR3 size: 14 residues.

This clone was observed once. The chain combines TRBV28 with TRBJ1-5, with 7 bases fitting TRBD1. Germline V gene lookup returns CDR1 MDHEN and CDR2 SYDVKM. The junction had 6 bases not matched to a gene; V was cut back by 3 bases and J by 4 bases. The CDR3 covers 15 residues. Written as DNA, the CDR3 is TGTGCCAGCAGTTTTGGAGGGGGCAGGAATCAGCCCCAGCATTTT. It specifies CASSFGGGRNQPQHF.

The rearrangement uses TRBV4-1 and TRBJ2-1, with TRBD2 identical over 8 bases. The CDR3 extends over 12 amino acids. V trimming: 3 bases; J trimming: 14 bases; junction bases outside the gene matches: 6. The germline CDR1 and CDR2 sequences are MGHRA and YSYEKL. The CDR3 spells CASSHGLAPEFF. The CDR3 nucleotides read TGCGCCAGCAGCCACGGACTAGCTCCTGAGTTCTTC.

The rearrangement uses TRBV2 and TRBJ1-4; D is perhaps TRBD1 (6 bases). In germline, CDR1 is SNHLY, CDR2 FYNNEI. CDR3 length: 14 amino acids. Trimming took 3 bases from V and 4 from J, leaving 9 bases between them. The CDR3 bases are TGTGCCAGCAGTGACGCAGGGGTTAATGAAAAACTGTTTTTT. Protein sequence: CASSDAGVNEKLFF.

The rearrangement links TRBV21-1 to TRBJ1-1. TRBV21-1 is reported as a pseudogene. The CDR3 has 14 amino acids. This CDR3 reads CASSTGEAGTEAFF. CDR3 DNA sequence: TGTGCCAGCAGCACGGGGGAGGCAGGCACTGAAGCTTTCTTT.

On this clone itself: The sample carries other DNA sequences with the same CDR3. This rearrangement joins TRBV28 to TRBJ2-3, with TRBD2 matching over 13 bases. The CDR3 contains 14 residues. Germline assignment: CDR1 MDHEN and CDR2 SYDVKM. The V and J ends lost 5 bases and 6 bases, in that order; junction bases with no gene match: 2. The CDR3 spells CASSTSGRGDTQYF. CDR3 coding DNA: TGTGCCAGCAGTACTAGCGGGAGGGGCGATACGCAGTATTTT.

V usage is TRBV18 and J usage is TRBJ2-1; a weak D match, TRBD1 (5 bases). V lost 0 bases and J lost 9, with 6 bases in between. The CDR3 sequence is 12 residues long. CDR1 is KGHSH and CDR2 is LQKENI in the germline V gene. The CDR3 DNA sequence: TGTGCCAGCTCACCACCAAGGGGTGAGCAGTTCTTC. Its translation is CASSPPRGEQFF.

V usage is TRBV19 and J usage is TRBJ1-5; D is undetermined. Trimming left V 6 bases short and J 1 base short, with 13 bases between. CDR3 size: 15 residues. Germline values: CDR1 LNHDA, CDR2 SQIVND (reference sequence). The CDR3 spells CASRREGMSNQPQHF. The CDR3 DNA is TGTGCCAGTAGACGGGAGGGAATGAGCAATCAGCCCCAGCATTTT. The variable domain in full, with the rest retrieved from reference TRBV19 and TRBJ1-5, is DGGITQSPKYLFRKEGQNVTLSCEQNLNHDAMYWYRQDPGQGLRLIYYSQIVNDFQKGDIAEGYSVSREKKESFPLTVTSAQKNPTAFYLCASRREGMSNQPQHFGDGTRLSIL.

The table lists this clone with a count of one. This chain links TRBV6-6 with TRBJ2-3; TRBD1 might be the D (5 bases). Trimming left V 6 bases short and J 2 bases short, with 6 bases between. CDR3 length equals 12 residues. Germline CDR1 MNHNY, CDR2 SVGAGI (reference sequence). CDR3 in amino acids: CASSRVTDTQYF. DNA of the CDR3: TGTGCCAGCAGCAGGGTCACAGATACGCAGTATTTT.